This T cell receptor (beta chain) was captured in a study of beta chain features in type 1 diabetes. Study findings and constraints: Any HLA effect on TCRB rearrangement was left unresolved by small sub-analyses. Across all four CD4+ subsets, people with type 1 diabetes showed modestly shorter TCRB CDR3s.

The junction had 6 bases not matched to a gene; V was cut back by 4 bases and J by 0 bases. This CDR3 comprises 17 residues. The germline gives CDR1 SGHVS, CDR2 FQNEAQ. This clone appeared a few times. Its antigen is unidentified. Expressed TCRB transcripts got sequenced, as all isolated RNA was reverse transcribed. Sequenced by immunoSEQ multiplex PCR; TCRdb stores in-frame clones only, minus some. The sample shows around 710,000 clones, 9.5% to 15% of them seen only once. This receptor was obtained from a man aged 30-40 years with type 1 diabetes. This chain connects TRBV7-8 to TRBJ2-1; the match to TRBD2 covers 10 bases. The specimen sequenced was naive CD4+ T cells from blood. The DNA of the CDR3 is TGTGCCAGCAGCTCGGGGACTAGCGTAAGCTCCTACAATGAGCAGTTCTTC. Translated: CASSSGTSVSSYNEQFF.